This TCR beta chain originates from a study of shared clonotypes between healthy human individuals. HIV-negative, healthy adults without recent acute infections or vaccinations were the donors. In the original processing: Filtering of immunoSEQ junctional sequences could not match full-length read filtering. TCRdb keeps only in-frame clones here, not all; method: immunoSEQ multiplex PCR. V, J and clone size derive from that table, while D and trimming were established from the DNA sequence. The repertoire holds about 480,000 clones, with 60% to 80% as singletons. The V gene end was trimmed by 7 bases and the J gene end by 5 bases; junction bases not matched to a gene: 5. Germline V CDR1 and CDR2: MNHNS, SASEGT. The CDR3 is 13 residues long.

The chain is built from TRBV6-1 and TRBJ2-5, with 9 nucleotides matching TRBD1. Sequencing was done on a sample of PBMCs. The TCR sequence derives from a woman aged 35 to 49 in good health. Some clones in this sample may be carry-over from other donors' samples. Here the CDR3 DNA reads TGTGCCAGCATGGGACAGGGCCTTGAGACCCAGTACTTC. Its protein is CASMGQGLETQYF.